This entry concerns a single T cell receptor beta chain. What this receptor recognizes is not known. Base qualities were left out, and no much larger clone turns up one base away. The data were obtained in a study of high-grade serous ovarian cancer treatment subgroups (dated by TCRdb to 2020 to 2023). Background on the whole study: Sequencing yielded a mean of around 13,000 reads and around 7,500 unique TCR beta rearrangements per sample. The study examined TCR beta repertoires in high-grade serous ovarian cancer patients who were grouped under a laparoscopic triage algorithm by complete gross resection or by neoadjuvant chemotherapy response. Of the roughly 30 patients in the cohort, around ten had no residual disease after primary surgery (R0), around ten were excellent NACT responders, and around ten were poor NACT responders. Each patient contributed one primary tumor and two metastatic tumor samples, giving 90 samples in total.

Including cysteine and phenylalanine, the CDR3 has 12 amino acids. CDR3 DNA is the only sequence kept; it has 36 bases, read in frame from the first base. V is pared back by 6 bases and J by 10 bases, with 16 bases lying between the germline termini. The germline V gene provides CDR1 SGHRS and CDR2 YFSETQ. Tumor samples were collected prior to definitive surgery or chemotherapy. Genomic DNA extraction was performed by the MD Anderson Biospecimen Extraction Resource, and TCR sequencing was carried out by the MD Anderson Cancer Genomics Laboratory. High-throughput TCR profiling via ImmunoSEQ was performed on the 80 to 100 tumor samples. Concerning the study's data processing: Richness (unique productive sequences), clonality, evenness and relatedness were included as repertoire diversity metrics, and similarity between samples was assessed with the Bhattacharyya coefficient. In a sensitivity analysis, TCRs with fewer than two reads were excluded, and consistent conclusions were obtained. Not all clones reach the TCRdb copy of this immuneACCESS table, which keeps in-frame sequences only. Checked studies attribute under half of the gap to unresolved V genes and leave the rest unexplained. The D gene and trimming were derived from the DNA, and the V and J assignments and clone size from that table. The sample yields just over 35,000 clones; 79% were counted once. The top ten clones comprise around 3.3% of the sample.

Overall study results and their limits: Neoantigen level correlated positively with TCR clonal relatedness, and copy number variation and mutation load from whole-genome sequencing showed a positive trend with TCR clonal relatedness. Because bulk tumor TCR sequencing provided no spatial information, insight into HGSC tumor complexity and diversity was limited. TCR repertoire analyses focused on CDR3; CDR1 and CDR2 were not analyzed. Repertoire similarity between tumors of the same patient ranged roughly 0.1 to 0.79, whereas almost no similarity was seen between different patients.

This receptor was identified in a human donor with high-grade serous ovarian cancer. The chain is assembled from TRBV5-1 and TRBJ1-2, with a weak D call of TRBD1 (5 bases match). Sequencing was performed on tumor tissue. The nucleotide sequence is given as TGCGCCAGCATGGACGGGGCTATGGACTACACCTTC. The encoded protein is CASMDGAMDYTF.